Listed below are T cell receptor beta chains from one sample, sequenced in a study of cytomegalovirus exposure and HLA in healthy donors. Profiling relied on immunoSEQ multiplex PCR, and the TCRdb table lists in-frame clones only, not all of them. The sample shows tens of thousands of clones, approximately 93% of them seen only once. Sequencing was performed on PBMCs. Receptors originate from a woman in her twenties or thirties in good health and CMV-seropositive. Each CDR3 is given with its conserved first and last residue. Each record gives: clone size, J gene, V gene, CDR3 protein. Not all rows give a size; the values are once, few, many and, for expanded clones, a class.

>-|TRBJ2-7|TRBV6-6
CASSLTGGDEQYF
>once|TRBJ2-7|TRBV27
CASRAGTSGFYEQYF
>once|TRBJ2-3|TRBV4-2
CASSQDSGIGTDTQYF
>-|TRBJ2-5|TRBV25-1
CASSPLETQYF
>-|TRBJ2-5|TRBV10-2
CASSYRDRDETQYF
>once|TRBJ2-1|TRBV5-1
CASSLEGVQEAHNEQFF
>-|TRBJ2-3|TRBV5-1
CASSFFRTSGSIADTQYF
>-|TRBJ2-2|TRBV6-1
CAIVSGTLATGELFF
>-|TRBJ2-2|TRBV6-6
CASTVRQGYTGELFF
>-|TRBJ2-7|TRBV29-1
CSVGTRRTDYEQYF
>-|TRBJ2-7|TRBV30
CAWRTSSRGRRYEQYF
>-|TRBJ2-7|TRBV9
CASSRGTDSYEQYF
>-|TRBJ2-1|TRBV7-8
CASSLSGLAGVGEQFF